This is a list of T cell receptor beta chains from one sample in a study of response to subunit inactivated influenza vaccine. TCRdb re-called the RT-PCR reads with MiXCR, one entry per CDR3 protein. The repertoire holds 500,000 to 600,000 distinct CDR3 sequences, with under 9% as singletons. The sequenced sample was PBMCs from blood, obtained about 24 months after vaccination. The receptor set was obtained from a man aged 50 to 69 who received an inactivated influenza vaccine. Each CDR3 is given with its conserved first and last residue. The D gene is left open where the match is weak. Rows may omit the clone size; those that give it use once, few, many or a size class.

CDR3nt | CDR3aa | j_gene | len | abundance | d_gene | v_gene
TGTGCCAGCAGGGGGAATGAGCAGTTCTTC | CASRGNEQFF | TRBJ2-1 | 10 | few | . | TRBV6-6
TGTGCCAGCAGTTCCTCCGGGACAGGGAAGGGCAATGAGCAGTTCTTC | CASSSSGTGKGNEQFF | TRBJ2-1 | 16 | many | TRBD1 | TRBV28
TGTGCCAGCAGCCAAGGAGGGACCGCCTACAATGAGCAGTTCTTC | CASSQGGTAYNEQFF | TRBJ2-1 | 15 | few | . | TRBV3-1
TGCGCCAGCTGCCGTAACCAGGCGGGAGACGTCAATGAGCAGTTCTTC | CASCRNQAGDVNEQFF | TRBJ2-1 | 16 | . | TRBD2 | TRBV5-1
TGTGCCAGTAGCCCCCGGGACAGGGGGCATAATTCACCCCTCCACTTT | CASSPRDRGHNSPLHF | TRBJ1-6 | 16 | few | TRBD1 | TRBV19
TGTGCCAGCAGTTTAGACGCCTTCTTCGGACGCTTAAACACCGGGGAGCTGTTTTTT | CASSLDAFFGRLNTGELFF | TRBJ2-2 | 19 | . | . | TRBV12-3/TRBV12-4
TGTGCCAGCAGTTACCGTCGTCTAGCGGGGAACTCCTACGAGCAGTACTTC | CASSYRRLAGNSYEQYF | TRBJ2-7 | 17 | . | TRBD2 | TRBV6-5
TGCAGTGCTAAAGAGGGTTTACAGGACCTAAGGGGGCCTGAAGCTTTCTTT | CSAKEGLQDLRGPEAFF | TRBJ1-1 | 17 | few | TRBD1 | TRBV20-1
TGCGCCAGCAGCCAATACAGGGGGGACTATGGCTACACCTTC | CASSQYRGDYGYTF | TRBJ1-2 | 14 | few | TRBD1 | TRBV4-1
TGTGCCAGCAGCCCTGGACTAGCGCGAGTAGAGACCCAGTACTTC | CASSPGLARVETQYF | TRBJ2-5 | 15 | . | TRBD2 | TRBV3-1
TGTGCCAGCAGTTTAAGGGGGGCGGGCACCGGGGAGCTGTTTTTT | CASSLRGAGTGELFF | TRBJ2-2 | 15 | many | . | TRBV12-3/TRBV12-4
TGCAGTGCTAGAGATCAGCTCGGTGGTGGGGAGACCCAGTACTTC | CSARDQLGGGETQYF | TRBJ2-5 | 15 | . | . | TRBV20-1
TGTGCCATCAGTGAGTCGAAAAGCCGGCTCCTGGACTATGGCTACACCTTC | CAISESKSRLLDYGYTF | TRBJ1-2 | 17 | many | . | TRBV10-3
TGTGCCAGCAGTTCCGGAGCGGGAGCTTACCGTGAGCAGTTCTTC | CASSSGAGAYREQFF | TRBJ2-1 | 15 | . | TRBD2 | TRBV25-1
TGTGCCAGCAGACCCAGACAGGTCCAAGAGACCCAGTACTTC | CASRPRQVQETQYF | TRBJ2-5 | 14 | few | . | TRBV28
TGTGCCAGCAGTTGGGACGTCGCCTACGAGCAGTACTTC | CASSWDVAYEQYF | TRBJ2-7 | 13 | many | . | TRBV28
TGTGCCAGCAGCGTAGCTGACTACAACACAGATACGCAGTATTTT | CASSVADYNTDTQYF | TRBJ2-3 | 15 | few | . | TRBV9
TGTGCCAGCAGCAGCAACCACTATAGCAATCAGCCCCAGCATTTT | CASSSNHYSNQPQHF | TRBJ1-5 | 15 | . | . | TRBV28
TGCAGTGCTAGGAGGAGGTATAGCAATCAGCCCCAGCATTTT | CSARRRYSNQPQHF | TRBJ1-5 | 14 | many | . | TRBV20-1
TGCAGTGCTACGGACAGGGTGGCCTACGAGCAGTACTTC | CSATDRVAYEQYF | TRBJ2-7 | 13 | few | TRBD1 | TRBV20-1